The 19 T cell receptor beta chains listed next were all sequenced from one sample in a study of control samples from healthy donors and cancer patients. Measured with immunoSEQ multiplex PCR; TCRdb has only the in-frame clones, and not every one. This sample has around 23,000 clones, with 85% to 90% found just once. Material for sequencing was PBMCs. Receptors originate from a man in his sixties with head and neck cancer.

The chain is built from TRBV27 and TRBJ2-3; 8 bases map to TRBD1. CDR1 and CDR2 (germline): MNHEY, SMNVEV (reference sequence). There are 15 residues in the CDR3. V was pared by 3 bases and J by 5 bases, with 7 bases of the junction left unmatched. For the CDR3, the DNA is TGTGCCAGCAGTTTCCGGGACAGGAGCCAAGATACGCAGTATTTT. Translating it yields CASSFRDRSQDTQYF.

This chain joins TRBV27 and TRBJ2-3; 7 nucleotides align to TRBD1. Germline V gene sequence: CDR1 MNHEY, CDR2 SMNVEV (reference sequence). V lost 5 bases to trimming and J lost 2 bases; unmatched junction nucleotides: 19. The length of the CDR3 is 19 residues. Written as DNA, the CDR3 is TGTGCCAGCAGTGACGCTCCGGGACAGAATCTCCCCTCCACAGATACGCAGTATTTT. Translating it yields CASSDAPGQNLPSTDTQYF.

The gene calls are TRBV10-3 and TRBJ2-1; 8 bases are a match to TRBD2. The CDR3 has 18 residues. V lost 11 bases and J lost 1; bases outside the gene matches: 19. CDR1 ENHRY and CDR2 SYGVKD come from the germline V gene. As DNA, the CDR3 is TGTGCCTCACTCCCCAGGACTAGCAGGCAGGGGTCCTACAATGAGCAGTTCTTC. This codes for CASLPRTSRQGSYNEQFF.

This clone is deemed medium-sized. V is TRBV9 and J is TRBJ2-3, with 8 bases that match TRBD2. Looked up from germline, CDR1 is SGDLS and CDR2 is YYNGEE. This CDR3 comprises 18 residues. Unmatched junction bases numbered 12, after V lost 0 bases and J lost 3 bases. The CDR3 sequence is CASSVVPSGGRKTDTQYF. Written as DNA, the CDR3 is TGTGCCAGCAGCGTAGTTCCCTCGGGAGGGAGAAAAACAGATACGCAGTATTTT.

This rearrangement joins TRBV7-9 to TRBJ2-1, with TRBD2 identical over 7 bases. The length of the CDR3 is 18 residues. Germline V gene lookup returns CDR1 SEHNR and CDR2 FQNEAQ (reference sequence). With 7 bases clipped from V and 3 bases from J, the junction kept 18 bases outside the gene matches. CDR3 amino acids: CASIDSLREDSFYNEQFF. The CDR3 nucleotides are TGTGCCAGCATCGACTCCCTCCGGGAGGATTCCTTCTACAATGAGCAGTTCTTC.

The rearrangement joins TRBV4-2 to TRBJ1-5, with D possibly matching TRBD1 (5 bases). The germline V gene encodes CDR1 LGHNA and CDR2 YNFKEQ. The CDR3 extends over 15 amino acids. Trimming shortened V by 4 bases and J by 3 bases, and 13 bases separated the two germline ends. CDR3 nucleotide sequence: TGTGCCAGCAGCCCCCGTTGGGGGGACAATCAGCCCCAGCATTTT. It codes for CASSPRWGDNQPQHF.

The CDR3 DNA sequence: TGTGCCAGCAGTTTCAAACCGCGAACGGGTACGCAGTATTTT. Encoded protein: CASSFKPRTGTQYF. This chain uses TRBV27 with TRBJ2-3, with D hard to call. The V gene's germline CDR1 is MNHEY and CDR2 SMNVEV (reference sequence). The CDR3 covers 14 residues. V was shortened by 3 bases and J by 8 bases, with 15 bases between the two germline ends.

V is TRBV6-5 and J is TRBJ2-1, with TRBD2 matching 9 bases. The junction had 8 bases not matched to a gene; V was cut back by 4 bases and J by 4 bases. CDR3 length: 16 amino acids. CDR1 MNHEY and CDR2 SVGAGI come from the germline V gene. The CDR3 region is CASSLLAAGGYNEQFF. The CDR3 DNA is TGTGCCAGCAGTTTACTCGCAGCGGGAGGTTACAATGAGCAGTTCTTC.

The chain uses TRBV5-6 and TRBJ1-4, with D tentatively TRBD1 (6 bases). Trimming took off 3 bases at V and 8 bases at J, with 14 bases between the two ends. This CDR3 comprises 14 residues. The germline V gene has CDR1 SGHDT and CDR2 YYEEEE. In DNA, the CDR3 is TGTGCCAGCAGCTCTGGGTTAAGGGGGGAAAAACTGTTTTTT. Translation: CASSSGLRGEKLFF.

In this sample, this clone turned up a few times. V usage is TRBV10-3 and J usage is TRBJ2-2, with D unresolved. Trimming shortened V by 0 bases and J by 4 bases, and 15 bases separated the two germline ends. CDR1 and CDR2 from the germline V gene are ENHRY and SYGVKD. The CDR3 totals 17 residues. The chain's CDR3 is CAISESSAAAPTGELFF. The CDR3 DNA sequence: TGTGCCATCAGTGAGTCCTCGGCGGCTGCCCCCACCGGGGAGCTGTTTTTT.

This clone came up once. The chain carries TRBV11-2 and TRBJ2-1; D is ambiguous. Germline lookup yields CDR1 SGHAT and CDR2 FQNNGV. This CDR3 spans 12 amino acids. V gave up 0 bases and J gave up 10 bases, with 7 bases separating them. CDR3 nucleotide sequence: TGTGCCAGCAGCTTAGATAGTGGCGAGCAGTTCTTC. Its protein is CASSLDSGEQFF. The whole variable domain, filled in from reference TRBV11-2 and TRBJ2-1, reads EAGVAQSPRYKIIEKRQSVAFWCNPISGHATLYWYQQILGQGPKLLIQFQNNGVVDDSQLPKDRFSAERLKGVDSTLKIQPAKLEDSAVYLCASSLDSGEQFFGPGTRLTVL.

The sample holds one count of this clone. This CDR3 reads CASSYSFRARAFF. The CDR3 DNA is TGTGCCAGCAGTTACTCTTTCAGGGCCCGAGCTTTCTTT. V is TRBV6-5 and J is TRBJ1-1; D perhaps matches TRBD1 (5 bases). The CDR3 covers 13 residues. The germline V and J ends were trimmed by 0 bases and 10 bases, with 12 bases remaining between them. The germline V gene encodes CDR1 MNHEY and CDR2 SVGAGI.

This rearrangement joins TRBV12-5 to TRBJ2-7; D is perhaps TRBD1 (5 bases). In germline, CDR1 is LGHNT, CDR2 FRNRAP. Between the trimmed V and J ends, which lost 3 bases and 2 bases, there was a span of 14 bases. The CDR3 sequence is 15 residues long. CDR3 DNA sequence: TGTGCTAGTGGTTTCCGTCCGACAGACCCCTACGAGCAGTACGTC. This sequence encodes CASGFRPTDPYEQYV.

This sequence joins TRBV7-2 and TRBJ2-4, with D unresolved. The germline V gene has CDR1 SGHTA and CDR2 FQGNSA. CDR3 length: 15 amino acids. V was pared by 1 base and J by 4 bases, with 11 bases between. The DNA for the CDR3 is TGTGCCAGCAGCTTAGGGGTTACAAGTAAAAACATTCAGTACTTC. Protein: CASSLGVTSKNIQYF.

V gene TRBV18 combines with J gene TRBJ2-3, with TRBD1 matching 9 bases. V was clipped by 2 bases and J by 0 bases; unmatched bases: 15. The length of the CDR3 is 20 residues. CDR1 and CDR2 from the germline V gene are KGHSH and LQKENI. CDR3 sequence: CASSPGAPEQGAPSTDTQYF. Here the CDR3 DNA reads TGTGCCAGCTCACCAGGGGCCCCGGAACAGGGGGCTCCAAGCACAGATACGCAGTATTTT.

This chain connects TRBV9 to TRBJ2-3; 10 bases fit TRBD2. Germline-derived CDR1 and CDR2 are SGDLS and YYNGEE. Germline trimming cut 4 bases from V and 5 bases from J; bases unmatched to any gene: 10. The CDR3 runs 16 residues. DNA of the CDR3: TGTGCCAGCAGCTCGGGACTAGCGATGGGGGAAGATACGCAGTATTTT. It encodes CASSSGLAMGEDTQYF.

The chain couples TRBV7-9 to TRBJ2-4, with 7 bases identical to TRBD2. The CDR3 length is 16 residues. Unmatched junction bases numbered 5, after V lost 1 base and J lost 2 bases. Germline V gives CDR1 SEHNR, CDR2 FQNEAQ (reference sequence). The CDR3 sequence is CASSLDPSGTKNIQYF. The CDR3 DNA is TGTGCCAGCAGCTTAGATCCTAGCGGAACCAAAAACATTCAGTACTTC.

This chain links TRBV12-3 or TRBV12-4 with TRBJ1-1; 7 bases are shared with TRBD1. The length of the CDR3 is 12 residues. The V and J ends lost 7 bases and 5 bases, in that order; junction bases with no gene match: 4. The CDR3 sequence: CASTTGATEAFF. The CDR3 coding sequence is TGTGCCAGCACTACAGGGGCTACTGAAGCTTTCTTT.

The rearrangement links TRBV7-8 to TRBJ1-1; no clear D gene. The CDR3 consists of 14 residues. The germline CDR1 and CDR2 sequences are SGHVS and FQNEAQ. Trimming removed 5 bases at V and 4 bases at J, with 14 bases between. The CDR3 here is CASSPGRLSTEAFF. The CDR3 coding sequence is TGTGCCAGCAGCCCCGGACGGCTTAGCACTGAAGCTTTCTTT.